These T cell receptor beta chains were read from a single sample in a study of blood T cell repertoires in COVID-19. Data came from immunoSEQ multiplex PCR; TCRdb stores just in-frame clones and leaves some out. Seen here are approximately 64,000 clones, around nine tenths observed once, and the top ten hold under 4%. Sequences were obtained from peripheral blood. The source is a man in his 70s with acute or convalescent COVID-19. Both conserved end residues are part of each CDR3. Fields, in order: J gene, V gene, clone size, D gene, CDR3 DNA, CDR3 protein. D genes are given only for firm matches. Clone size, where shown, is once, few, many, or a class for clones that have expanded.

J gene: TRBJ1-5
V gene: TRBV7-9
clone size: few
D gene: TRBD1
CDR3 DNA: TGTGCCAGCAGCTCTTGGACAGGTGGCAATCAGCCCCAGCATTTT
CDR3 protein: CASSSWTGGNQPQHF

J gene: TRBJ2-2
V gene: TRBV18
clone size: .
D gene: .
CDR3 DNA: TGTGCCAGCTCACCCCTTTCTGCTCGGTCTGGCACCGGGGAGCTGTTTTTT
CDR3 protein: CASSPLSARSGTGELFF

J gene: TRBJ1-4
V gene: TRBV7-9
clone size: .
D gene: TRBD1
CDR3 DNA: TGTGCCAGCAGTTACAGGGGGCGCGCTGAAAAACTGTTTTTT
CDR3 protein: CASSYRGRAEKLFF

J gene: TRBJ1-1
V gene: TRBV6-5
clone size: .
D gene: TRBD1
CDR3 DNA: TGTGCCAGCAGGTACAGTAAGGGACAGATCGATTCTGAAGCTTTCTTT
CDR3 protein: CASRYSKGQIDSEAFF

J gene: TRBJ2-4
V gene: TRBV27
clone size: .
D gene: .
CDR3 DNA: TGTGCCAGCATTGGGTCGGGCAAAAACATTCAGTACTTC
CDR3 protein: CASIGSGKNIQYF

J gene: TRBJ1-5
V gene: TRBV10-1
clone size: .
D gene: .
CDR3 DNA: TGCGCCAGCGCTTCAGGGGATCAGCCCCAGCATTTT
CDR3 protein: CASASGDQPQHF

J gene: TRBJ2-1
V gene: TRBV27
clone size: once
D gene: .
CDR3 DNA: TGTGCCAGCAGTTTATCGGTTAGGGGGACCCTCTCCTACAATGAGCAGTTCTTC
CDR3 protein: CASSLSVRGTLSYNEQFF

J gene: TRBJ2-7
V gene: TRBV19
clone size: once
D gene: TRBD1
CDR3 DNA: TGTGCCAGTAGTCTCCTTCCCGGGACAGCTTACGAGCAGTACTTC
CDR3 protein: CASSLLPGTAYEQYF

J gene: TRBJ2-5
V gene: TRBV6-5
clone size: .
D gene: TRBD2
CDR3 DNA: TGTGCCGGCGGGGAGGGAGAGACCCAGTACTTC
CDR3 protein: CAGGEGETQYF

J gene: TRBJ2-7
V gene: TRBV4-3
clone size: .
D gene: TRBD2
CDR3 DNA: TGCGCCAGCAGCCAAGAGTCCAGCGGGGGTTACGAGCAGTACTTC
CDR3 protein: CASSQESSGGYEQYF